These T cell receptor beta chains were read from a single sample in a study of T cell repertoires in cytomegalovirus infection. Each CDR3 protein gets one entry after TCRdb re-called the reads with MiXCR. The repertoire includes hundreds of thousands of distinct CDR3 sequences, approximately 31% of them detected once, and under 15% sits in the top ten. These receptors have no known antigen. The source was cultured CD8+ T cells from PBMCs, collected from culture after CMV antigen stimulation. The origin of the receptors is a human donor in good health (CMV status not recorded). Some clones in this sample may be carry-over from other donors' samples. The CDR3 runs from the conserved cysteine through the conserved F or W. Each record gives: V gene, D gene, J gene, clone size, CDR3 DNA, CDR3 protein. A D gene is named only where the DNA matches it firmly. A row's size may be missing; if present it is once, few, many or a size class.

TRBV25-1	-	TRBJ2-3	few	TGTGCCAGCAACAGTGATGTGGGGAGAGTACTAGATACGCAGTATTTT	CASNSDVGRVLDTQYF
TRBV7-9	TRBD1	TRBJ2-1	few	TGTGCCAGCACCCCGGGACAGGGGTATTACAATGAGCAGTTCTTC	CASTPGQGYYNEQFF
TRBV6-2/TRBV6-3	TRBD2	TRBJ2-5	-	TGTGCCAGCAGCCGCCACCCTGGACTAGTCCAAGAGACCCAGTACTTC	CASSRHPGLVQETQYF
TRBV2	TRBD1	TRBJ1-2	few	TGTGCCATCCGGGACAGCACGAGTCCCAACTATGGCTACACCTTC	CAIRDSTSPNYGYTF
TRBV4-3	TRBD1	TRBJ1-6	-	TGCGCCAGCAGCCAAGAGGTGTCGACAGGGAGCTCCTATAATTCACCCCTCCACTTT	CASSQEVSTGSSYNSPLHF
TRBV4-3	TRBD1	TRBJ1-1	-	TGCGCCACCACAGGGGGCCTGAACACTGAAGCTTTCTTT	CATTGGLNTEAFF
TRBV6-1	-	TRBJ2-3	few	TGTGCCAGCAGACAGGTATCTAGCACAGATACGCAGTATTTT	CASRQVSSTDTQYF
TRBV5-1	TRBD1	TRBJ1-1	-	TGCGCCAGCAAGGGGACAGGTAGGGGGACTGAAGCTTTCTTT	CASKGTGRGTEAFF
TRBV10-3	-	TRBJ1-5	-	TGTGCCATCAGTGACCCCACGGGTCAGCAGCCCCAGCATTTT	CAISDPTGQQPQHF
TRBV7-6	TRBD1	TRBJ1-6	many	TGTGCCAGCAGCGCCGACAGGGCTAAGCAACCTCAGAACTATAATTCACCCCTCCACTTT	CASSADRAKQPQNYNSPLHF
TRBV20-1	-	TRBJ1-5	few	TGCAGTGCTCGCTACCGGCTGGGCCAGCCCCAGCATTTT	CSARYRLGQPQHF
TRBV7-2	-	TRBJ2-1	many	TGTGCCAGCAGCTCTGAGGGAGATGAGCAGTTCTTC	CASSSEGDEQFF
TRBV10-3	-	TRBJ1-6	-	TGTGCCATCAGTGAATCGGACAATTCACCCCTCCACTTT	CAISESDNSPLHF
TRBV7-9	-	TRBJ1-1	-	TGTGCCAGCAGCCAAGGGGAATTGAACACTGAAGCTTTCTTT	CASSQGELNTEAFF
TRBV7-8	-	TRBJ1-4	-	TGTGCCAGCAGCTCTCGGGGGTCTAATGAAAAACTGTTTTTT	CASSSRGSNEKLFF
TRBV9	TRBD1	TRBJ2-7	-	TGTGCCAGCAGCGTCCGACAGGGCCCAGGGTTTGAGCAGTACTTC	CASSVRQGPGFEQYF
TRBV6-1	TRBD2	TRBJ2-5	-	TGTGCCAGCAGGTTGAGGGGACTAGCGGGGTCGGAGACCCAGTACTTC	CASRLRGLAGSETQYF
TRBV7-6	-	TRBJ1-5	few	TGTGCCAGCAGCCCCGGAGGGTTGCACAATCAGCCCCAGCATTTT	CASSPGGLHNQPQHF
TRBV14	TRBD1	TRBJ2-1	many	TGTGCCAGCTCCCAAAGGGGGCCCTACAATGAGCAGTTCTTC	CASSQRGPYNEQFF
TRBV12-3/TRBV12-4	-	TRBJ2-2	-	TGTGCCTCCGCGGACAGTAACACCGGGGAGCTGTTTTTT	CASADSNTGELFF
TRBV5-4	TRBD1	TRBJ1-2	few	TGTGCCAGCAGCTTTGGACAGGACCCCTATGGCTACACCTTC	CASSFGQDPYGYTF
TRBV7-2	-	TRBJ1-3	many	TGTGCCAGCAGCTTAGCGGTATCCTCTGGAAACACCATATATTTT	CASSLAVSSGNTIYF
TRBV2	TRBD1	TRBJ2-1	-	TGTGCCAGCAGTTTTGGAGGGACAGGGGCCCGCGGTGAGCAGTTCTTC	CASSFGGTGARGEQFF
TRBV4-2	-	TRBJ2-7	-	TGTGCCAGCAGCCAAGTAAGGGACATCTACGAGCAGTACTTC	CASSQVRDIYEQYF
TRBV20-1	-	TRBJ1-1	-	TGCAGTGCGGGTGGGGGGACAAAGAACACTGAAGCTTTCTTT	CSAGGGTKNTEAFF
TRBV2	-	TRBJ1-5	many	TGTGCCAGCAGGGCAGGGGTTCCGGGTCCCCAGCATTTT	CASRAGVPGPQHF
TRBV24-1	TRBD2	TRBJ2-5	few	TGTGCCACCAGAGGGGCACTAGCGGGGGCCCAAGAGACCCAGTACTTC	CATRGALAGAQETQYF
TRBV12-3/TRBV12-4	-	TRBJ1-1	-	TGTGCCAGCAGTTTTTCTTTAGGGGCCCCGAACACTGAAGCTTTCTTT	CASSFSLGAPNTEAFF
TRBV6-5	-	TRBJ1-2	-	TGTGCCAGCAGCCCAAAGGAGGCGGTGATCTATGGCTACACCTTC	CASSPKEAVIYGYTF